This T cell receptor beta chain originates from a study of blood T cell repertoires in COVID-19. The overall study: COVID-19 samples, acute and convalescent, were from the United States, Italy and Spain. PBMCs, B-cell-depleted T cells, or T cells were the source of the cDNA or gDNA that made up the material.

Authors' data handling: Using reference gene primer amplification, nucleated cell counts were estimated. Clones were read by immunoSEQ multiplex PCR, and TCRdb kept only the in-frame ones, dropping some. D and trimming were read from the DNA, whereas the V and J calls and clone size are those reported in that table. Here the sample spans some 300,000 clones, 90% being singletons. During active infection, Seattle patients enrolled and were then monitored through disease. This clone appeared once. The CDR3 has 19 residues. The germline V and J ends were trimmed by 0 bases and 0 bases, with 20 bases remaining between them. Germline V gene data show CDR1 as LGHDT and CDR2 as YNNKEL (reference sequence).

The sequencing input was peripheral blood. This sequence originates from a woman in her forties with COVID-19, enrolled during active disease. This sequence joins TRBV3-1 (or the pseudogene TRBV3-2) and TRBJ1-1; D remains unclear. The CDR3 nucleotides read TGTGCCAGCAGCCAAGAGCTCCAGGAAACTTTCCCCATGAACACTGAAGCTTTCTTT. Translating gives CASSQELQETFPMNTEAFF.